The source of this T cell receptor beta chain is a study of T cell responses to AZD1222 COVID-19 vaccine. This clone was seen a few times. CDR3 length: 14 residues. The V end lost 1 base, the J end lost 0 bases, and 7 bases lay between the germline ends. Germline V gene data show CDR1 as LNHDA and CDR2 as SQIVND (reference sequence). Whether given at about 4 or about 12 weeks, second doses were pooled. The method was immunoSEQ multiplex PCR; TCRdb's version includes in-frame clones alone and lacks a portion of them. The repertoire holds about 34,000 clones, about four fifths seen once, with around 4.5% in the top ten.

The chain couples TRBV19 to TRBJ2-7; D may be TRBD2 (5 bases). This TCR was sampled from an adult who received the AZD1222 COVID-19 vaccine. The sample here was peripheral blood, taken 28 days after the second AZD1222 dose. Written as DNA, the CDR3 is TGTGCCAGTAGTATAGCAGCGGCCTCCTACGAGCAGTACTTC. Its translation is CASSIAAASYEQYF.